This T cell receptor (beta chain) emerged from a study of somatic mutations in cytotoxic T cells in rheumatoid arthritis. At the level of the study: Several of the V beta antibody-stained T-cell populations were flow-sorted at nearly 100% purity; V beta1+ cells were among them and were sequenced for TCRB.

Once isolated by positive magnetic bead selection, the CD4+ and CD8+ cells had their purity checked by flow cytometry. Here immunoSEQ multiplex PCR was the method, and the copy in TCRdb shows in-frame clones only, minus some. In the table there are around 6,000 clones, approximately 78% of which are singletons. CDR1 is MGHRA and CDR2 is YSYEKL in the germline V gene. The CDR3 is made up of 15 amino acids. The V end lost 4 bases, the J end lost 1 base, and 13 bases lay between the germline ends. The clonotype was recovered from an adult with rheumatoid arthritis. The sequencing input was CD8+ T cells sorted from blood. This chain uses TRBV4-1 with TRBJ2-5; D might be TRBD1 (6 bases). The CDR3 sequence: CASSREDSIQETQYF. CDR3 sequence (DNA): TGCGCCAGCAGCCGAGAGGACAGTATCCAAGAGACCCAGTACTTC.